Sequencing of this T cell receptor (beta chain) was carried out in a study of cytomegalovirus exposure and HLA in healthy donors (dated by TCRdb to 2015 to 2018). Looking at the study overall: According to an earlier analysis of several hundred of the donors, 200 million or so T cells yielded 90 million to 140 million unique TCR beta sequences and roughly 280 Gb of sequence data. Approximately 300 gigabases of sequencing data and about 92 million unique TCR sequences made up an early release that covered around 640 HLA-typed donors. Of the 300 to 500 genotyped donors, 65% to 90% were placed in the genetic ancestry cluster associated with self-reported Caucasian donors. The study aimed to test whether signatures of past pathogen exposure could be identified by cataloging public T cell receptors. The study used immunosequencing to profile the T cell repertoires of under 700 subjects and linked those repertoires to cytomegalovirus serostatus. Besides the first cohort of 666 subjects, a separate validation cohort made up of 120 different subjects was used. High-throughput TCR immunosequencing, statistical association of individual TCRs with disease status, and machine learning were combined to predict cytomegalovirus infection status. To study patterns of TCR occurrence, a later analysis re-analyzed previously published TCR beta repertoires from 666 donors and added high-resolution HLA genotyping. The later analysis used no new phenotypic data to find candidate immune exposures, relying instead on TCR beta sequences and their occurrence across donors. An earlier analysis of 500 to 650 of the donors applied high-throughput TCR beta sequencing to assess whether each TCR beta V gene segment acted as functional or pseudogenic. Donor age, sex, ethnicity and CMV serostatus were collected together with the repertoire data. Genome-wide SNP genotypes for about 65% of the roughly 700 donors were used in a later genetic analysis, which treated that subset as a discovery cohort. All discovery cohort repertoires had been generated using a single sequencing platform. HLA typing covered class I and class II loci at four-digit resolution. Typing coverage varied by locus: about 629-630 donors for A, B, C, DRB1 and DQB1; some 520 for DQA1; about 600 for DPA1; 450 to 480 for DPB1. Because of strong linkage in the cohort, five DR-DQ haplotypes were treated as single units for association and clustering. Among 398 genotyped donors of the cohort, an average of around 250,000 unique TCR beta nucleotide sequences was sequenced per donor, of which 15% to 20% were non-productive.

The cohort was made up of 650 to 700 healthy bone marrow donors. All cohort members were sampled while nominally healthy, although unrecorded immune exposures were likely present. The donor was CMV seronegative and belonged to the group of around 400 seronegative cohort members. A peripheral blood sample was collected from each donor, and TCR beta sequencing was performed on peripheral blood mononuclear cells. The Qiagen DNeasy Blood Extraction Kit was used to extract genomic DNA from the blood cell samples. The germline V gene (reference sequence) gives CDR1 as GTSNPN and CDR2 as SVGIG. The CDR3 spans 13 residues, from the cysteine through the phenylalanine. Left in the record is the CDR3 DNA by itself, 39 bases read in frame from the first base. V is pared back by 3 bases and J by 7 bases, with 13 bases lying between the germline termini. Receptor libraries were prepared by the immunoSEQ multiplex PCR assay. A mixture of 60 forward primers for TCR Vbeta segments and 13 reverse primers for TCR Jbeta segments was used in the multiplex PCR. The CDR3 region of rearranged TCR beta genes was amplified from genomic DNA by a multiplex PCR assay. The Illumina HiSeq System was used to sequence the amplified TCR beta libraries as 87-base-pair reads. On the authors' methods: Across the 670 or so repertoires, a later analysis counted roughly 77 million unique TCR beta chains, about 10 million of which were shared by at least two donors. A nearest-neighbor algorithm error-corrected the raw reads and collapsed the reads into unique sequences, merging closely related sequences to remove PCR and sequencing errors. V, D and J gene segments were assigned by aligning CDR3 sequences to IMGT reference sequences. For a sequence to be retained, a match of at least six nucleotides to both a V gene segment and a J gene segment was required. A rearrangement counted as productive if the CDR3 had no stop codons and remained in frame with V and J, and every other rearrangement counted as non-productive. Following IMGT convention, CDR3 was defined as the stretch from the second conserved V-encoded cysteine up to the conserved J-encoded phenylalanine. Sequences without an unambiguous match to a single V gene segment were excluded from the earlier analysis of 450 to 650 of the donors. In an earlier analysis of almost 600 of the donors, a V segment was called functional when productive rearrangements were above 56.7%, and segregating when the standard deviation between donors exceeded 5%. A statistical classification framework was built to diagnose cytomegalovirus status from the catalog of TCR beta chain sequences. V and J gene assignment, in a later analysis, came from comparing TCR nucleotide sequences with IMGT/GENE-DB human TR gene sequences. In a later analysis, CDR3 sequences and most-parsimonious VDJ recombination scenarios were assigned using the TCRdist pipeline. A later analysis defined each TCR beta chain by its CDR3 amino acid sequence plus V-gene family, and excluded reads lacking a unique V-gene family. To address suspected cross-contamination and a sequencing artifact, a later analysis removed approximately 600 highly shared, low-generation-probability nucleotide sequences. For each public chain, a later analysis derived a clonal expansion index from normalized ranks of inferred template counts within each repertoire. Generation probabilities in a later analysis came from a VDJ recombination model fitted to out-of-frame rearrangements, and those results were checked against IGoR. Hypergeometric tests were used in a later analysis to score TCR-TCR, TCR-HLA and TCR-CMV co-occurrence, with a repertoire-size bias correction applied to the TCR pairs. In a later analysis, false discovery rates were estimated by permuting HLA or CMV assignments 20 times. In a later analysis, co-occurring TCRs were grouped with DBSCAN, and TCRdist sequence similarity was added when clustering was performed within HLA-allele-positive subsets. Co-occurrence clustering excluded repertoires with fewer than 30,000 or more than 120,000 public chains, plus five with anomalous nucleotide sharing. TCRdb's version of the immuneACCESS table is confined to in-frame rearrangements and falls short of the full clone set. An unresolved V gene accounts for under half of the shortfall where checked; the remainder is of unknown origin. V, J and clone size were drawn from that table, and D and trimming were deduced from the DNA. In this sample the table shows tens of thousands of clones, roughly 70% of which occur a single time. The ten largest clones represent about a tenth of the sample.

Broader findings and caveats from the paper: An earlier analysis of several hundred of the donors showed that most TCR beta V segments appeared in productive rearrangements either about 87% or about 30% of the time, which broadly matched IMGT annotations. Sequencing depth was assumed to be roughly uniform across donors in the presence/absence analyses, though that assumption may not hold. The authors suggested that the approach could potentially be extended to other disease states and immunological phenotypes. A group of highly shared sequence variants was considered likely to be a technical artifact of the sequencing pipeline. Compared with the approximately 670-donor mean, donors in an Asian-associated ancestry cluster had fewer N-insertions in productive TCRs, according to a later genetic analysis. In a later analysis, most CMV-associated TCR beta chains were found to appear HLA-restricted, with HLA associations seemingly driven largely by CMV exposure. The classifier was reported to diagnose cytomegalovirus status with high specificity and sensitivity in both the original and validation cohorts. Most TCR sequences were observed very rarely across donors, whereas some public TCRs were present in many individuals. CMV serostatus was the only immune exposure information available for the cohort. Several of the top co-occurrence clusters appeared to be linked to parvovirus B19, influenza, CMV and Epstein-Barr virus, according to a later analysis. In a later analysis, HLA-associated TCR beta chains were found to be more clonally expanded and to have lower generation probabilities than equally common non-associated chains. Because the 87-base-pair reads could not distinguish some IMGT-functional V segments, including TRBV6-2 and TRBV6-3, those segments were excluded. In a later analysis, TCR association rates were found to vary across HLA loci, with the most associated TCRs seen for DRB1 alleles and the fewest for HLA-C alleles. An association between a missense DCLRE1C variant and V-gene and J-gene trimming of TCR beta chains was found in a later genetic analysis and replicated in an independent cohort. In vitro tests confirmed that a few of the cytomegalovirus-associated TCR beta chains recognize cytomegalovirus antigens. A later analysis associated 15,000 to 20,000 TCR beta sequences with specific HLA alleles at a false discovery rate of 0.05. Assigning TCR associations to individual alleles was difficult when HLA alleles, especially DR and DQ, strongly co-occurred. Linkage disequilibrium might explain the correlated functional status among segregating V segments, but an unknown experimental factor could not be ruled out. The earlier analysis of approximately 560 of the donors excluded approximately 15 rarely observed V segments, including chromosome 9 orphons, because counts were too low. The study listed around 160 TCR beta chains as associated with cytomegalovirus. A further reported finding was that TCR beta sequences accurately predicted the HLA-A and HLA-B alleles for most subjects in the first cohort. This cohort had only TCR beta chains sequenced, and the lack of alpha or paired-chain data limited which features could be detected. Because HLA typing was missing for some donors at each locus, association tests included only the typed subset.

As concerns this clone: Its cognate antigen has yet to be identified. No base-level quality is on record; no much larger clone is a single base apart.

This clonotype was obtained from a woman in her 30s in good health and CMV-seronegative. The chain employs TRBV30 and TRBJ2-1; matching of 6 bases hints at TRBD1 as the D gene. Input material: PBMCs. The nucleotide sequence is TGTGCCTGGAGCCCAGGGGCGGATAATGAGCAGTTCTTC. This translates into CAWSPGADNEQFF.